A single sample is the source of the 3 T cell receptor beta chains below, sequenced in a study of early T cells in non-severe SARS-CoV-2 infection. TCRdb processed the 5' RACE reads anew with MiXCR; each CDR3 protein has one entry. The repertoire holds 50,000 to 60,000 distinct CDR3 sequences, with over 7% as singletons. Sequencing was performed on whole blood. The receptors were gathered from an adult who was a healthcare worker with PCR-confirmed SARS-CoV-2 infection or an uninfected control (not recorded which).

The CDR3 reads CASSYSPAGGELFF. The DNA for the CDR3 is TGTGCCAGCAGTTACTCTCCGGCCGGCGGGGAGCTGTTTTTT. The chain couples TRBV6-5 to TRBJ2-2; no clear D gene. Trimming stripped 0 bases from V and 7 bases from J, with 9 bases between. The CDR3 contains 14 residues. CDR1 and CDR2 (germline): MNHEY, SVGAGI.

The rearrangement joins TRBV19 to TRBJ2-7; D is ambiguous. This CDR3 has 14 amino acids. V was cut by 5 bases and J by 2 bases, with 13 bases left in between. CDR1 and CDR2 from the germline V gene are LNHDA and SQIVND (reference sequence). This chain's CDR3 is CASSSGELAYEQYF. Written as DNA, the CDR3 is TGTGCCAGTAGTTCTGGGGAATTAGCCTACGAGCAGTACTTC.

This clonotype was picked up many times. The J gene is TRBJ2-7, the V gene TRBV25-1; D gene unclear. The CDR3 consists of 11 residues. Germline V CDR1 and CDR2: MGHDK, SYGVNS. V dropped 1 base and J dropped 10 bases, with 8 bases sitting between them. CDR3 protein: CASSESRFQYF. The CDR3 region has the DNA TGTGCCAGCAGTGAATCCCGGTTCCAGTACTTC.